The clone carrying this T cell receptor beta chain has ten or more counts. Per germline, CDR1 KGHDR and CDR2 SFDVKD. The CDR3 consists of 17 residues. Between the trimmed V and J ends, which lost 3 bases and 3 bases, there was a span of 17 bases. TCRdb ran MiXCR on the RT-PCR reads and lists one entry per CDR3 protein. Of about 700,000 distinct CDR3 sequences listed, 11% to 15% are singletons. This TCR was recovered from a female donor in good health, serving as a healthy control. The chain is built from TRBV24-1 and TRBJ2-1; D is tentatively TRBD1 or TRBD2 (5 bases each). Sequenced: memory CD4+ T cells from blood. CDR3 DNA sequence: TGTGCCACCAGTGATGGGCTGGGGGACCCATACTACAATGAGCAGTTCTTC. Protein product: CATSDGLGDPYYNEQFF.